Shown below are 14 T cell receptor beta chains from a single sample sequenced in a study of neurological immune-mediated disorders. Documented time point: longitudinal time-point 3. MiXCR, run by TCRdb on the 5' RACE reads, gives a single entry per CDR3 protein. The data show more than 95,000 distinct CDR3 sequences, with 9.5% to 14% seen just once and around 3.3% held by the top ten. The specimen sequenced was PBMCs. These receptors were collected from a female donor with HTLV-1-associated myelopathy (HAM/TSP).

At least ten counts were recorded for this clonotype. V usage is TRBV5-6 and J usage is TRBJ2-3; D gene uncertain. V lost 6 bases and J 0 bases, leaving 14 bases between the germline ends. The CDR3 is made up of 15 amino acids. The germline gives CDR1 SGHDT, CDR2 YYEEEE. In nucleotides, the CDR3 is TGTGCCAGCAACCTTGATCGGCGGAGCACAGATACGCAGTATTTT. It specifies CASNLDRRSTDTQYF. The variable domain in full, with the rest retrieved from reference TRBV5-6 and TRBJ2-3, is DAGVTQSPTHLIKTRGQQVTLRCSPKSGHDTVSWYQQALGQGPQFIFQYYEEEERQRGNFPDRFSGHQFPNYSSELNVNALLLGDSALYLCASNLDRRSTDTQYFGPGTRLTVL.

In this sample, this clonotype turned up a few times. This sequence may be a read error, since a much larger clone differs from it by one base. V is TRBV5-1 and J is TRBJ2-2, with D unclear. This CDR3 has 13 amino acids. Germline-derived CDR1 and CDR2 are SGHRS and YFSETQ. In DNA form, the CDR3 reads TGCGCCAGCAGCTTACAGATCACCCGGGAGCTGTTTTTT. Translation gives CASSLQITRELFF.

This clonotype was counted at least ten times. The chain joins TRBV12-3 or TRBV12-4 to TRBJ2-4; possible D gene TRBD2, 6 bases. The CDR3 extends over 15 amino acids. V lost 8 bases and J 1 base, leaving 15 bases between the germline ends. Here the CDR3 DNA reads TGTGCCAGCGCGGGGCGGGTTCTTGCCAAAAACATTCAGTACTTC. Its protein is CASAGRVLAKNIQYF.

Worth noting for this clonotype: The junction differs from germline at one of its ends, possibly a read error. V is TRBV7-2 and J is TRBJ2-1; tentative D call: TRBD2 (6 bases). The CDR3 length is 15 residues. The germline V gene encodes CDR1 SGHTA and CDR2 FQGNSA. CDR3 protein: CANSLDPGSYNEQFF. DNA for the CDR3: TGTGCCAACAGCTTAGATCCCGGGAGCTACAATGAGCAGTTCTTC.

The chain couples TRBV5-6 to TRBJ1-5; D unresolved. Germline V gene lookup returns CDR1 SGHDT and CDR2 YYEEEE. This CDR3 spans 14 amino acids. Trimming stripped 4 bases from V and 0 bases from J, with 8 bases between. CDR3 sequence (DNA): TGTGCCAGCAGCGGCCAGGATAGCAATCAGCCCCAGCATTTT. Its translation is CASSGQDSNQPQHF. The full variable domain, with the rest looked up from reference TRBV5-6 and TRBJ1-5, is DAGVTQSPTHLIKTRGQQVTLRCSPKSGHDTVSWYQQALGQGPQFIFQYYEEEERQRGNFPDRFSGHQFPNYSSELNVNALLLGDSALYLCASSGQDSNQPQHFGDGTRLSIL.

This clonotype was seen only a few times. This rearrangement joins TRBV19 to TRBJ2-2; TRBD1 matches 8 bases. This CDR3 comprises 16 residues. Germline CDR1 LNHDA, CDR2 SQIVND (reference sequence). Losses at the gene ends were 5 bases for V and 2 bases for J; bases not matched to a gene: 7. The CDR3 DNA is TGTGCCAGTAGTCCGAGACAGGGGCTAAACACCGGGGAGCTGTTTTTT. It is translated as CASSPRQGLNTGELFF. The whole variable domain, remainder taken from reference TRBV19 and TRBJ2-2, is DGGITQSPKYLFRKEGQNVTLSCEQNLNHDAMYWYRQDPGQGLRLIYYSQIVNDFQKGDIAEGYSVSREKKESFPLTVTSAQKNPTAFYLCASSPRQGLNTGELFFGEGSRLTVL.

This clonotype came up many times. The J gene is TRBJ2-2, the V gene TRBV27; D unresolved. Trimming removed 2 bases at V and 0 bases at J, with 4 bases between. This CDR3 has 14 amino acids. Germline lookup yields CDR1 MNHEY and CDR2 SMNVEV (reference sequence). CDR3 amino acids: CASSLRANTGELFF. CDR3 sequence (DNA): TGTGCCAGCAGTTTACGGGCGAACACCGGGGAGCTGTTTTTT.

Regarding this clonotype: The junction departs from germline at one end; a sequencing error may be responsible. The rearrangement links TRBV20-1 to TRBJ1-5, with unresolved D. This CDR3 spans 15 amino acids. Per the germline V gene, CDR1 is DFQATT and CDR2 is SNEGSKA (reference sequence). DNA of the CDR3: TGCAGTGCTAGCGGTCTGGGCGTGGTCAATCATCCCCAGCATTTT. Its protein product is CSASGLGVVNHPQHF.

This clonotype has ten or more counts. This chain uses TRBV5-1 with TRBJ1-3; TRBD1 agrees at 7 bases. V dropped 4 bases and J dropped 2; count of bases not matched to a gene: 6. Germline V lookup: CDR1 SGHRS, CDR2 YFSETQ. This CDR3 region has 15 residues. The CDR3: CASSIGQAAGNTIYF. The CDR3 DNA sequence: TGCGCCAGCAGCATTGGACAGGCGGCTGGAAACACCATATATTTT.

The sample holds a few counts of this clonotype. The DNA for the CDR3 is TGTGCCATCAGGGACAGGGACACAGATACGCAGTATTTT. Residues: CAIRDRDTDTQYF. V usage is TRBV10-3 and J usage is TRBJ2-3, with TRBD1 matching 8 bases. CDR3 length equals 13 residues. The ends lost 6 bases at V and 2 bases at J; junction bases unmatched: 1. The germline V gene encodes CDR1 ENHRY and CDR2 SYGVKD.

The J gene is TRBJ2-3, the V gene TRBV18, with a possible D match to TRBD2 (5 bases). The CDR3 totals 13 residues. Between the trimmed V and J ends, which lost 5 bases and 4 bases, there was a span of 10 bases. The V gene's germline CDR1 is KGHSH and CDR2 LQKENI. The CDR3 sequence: CASSARASDTQYF. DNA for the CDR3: TGTGCCAGCTCAGCGCGGGCATCAGATACGCAGTATTTT.

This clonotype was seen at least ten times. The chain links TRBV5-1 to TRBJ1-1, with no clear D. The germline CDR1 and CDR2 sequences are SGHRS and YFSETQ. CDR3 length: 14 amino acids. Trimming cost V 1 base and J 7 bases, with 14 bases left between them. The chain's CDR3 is CASSLLDSSDEAFF. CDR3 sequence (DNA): TGCGCCAGCAGCTTGCTTGACTCATCCGATGAAGCTTTCTTT. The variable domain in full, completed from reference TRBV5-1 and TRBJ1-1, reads KAGVTQTPRYLIKTRGQQVTLSCSPISGHRSVSWYQQTPGQGLQFLFEYFSETQRNKGNFPGRFSGRQFSNSRSEMNVSTLELGDSALYLCASSLLDSSDEAFFGQGTRLTVV.

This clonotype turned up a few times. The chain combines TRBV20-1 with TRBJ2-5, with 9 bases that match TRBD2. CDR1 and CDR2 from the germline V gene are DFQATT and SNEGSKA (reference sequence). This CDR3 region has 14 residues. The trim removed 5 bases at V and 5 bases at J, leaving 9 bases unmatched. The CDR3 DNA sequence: TGCAGTGCTTCGTGGGCCGCGGGGGGGGAGACCCAGTACTTC. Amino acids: CSASWAAGGETQYF.

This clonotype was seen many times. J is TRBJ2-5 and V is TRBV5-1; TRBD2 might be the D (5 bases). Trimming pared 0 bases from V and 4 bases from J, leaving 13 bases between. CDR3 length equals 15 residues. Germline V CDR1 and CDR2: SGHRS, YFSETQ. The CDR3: CASSLGGQLGETQYF. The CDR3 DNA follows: TGCGCCAGCAGCTTGGGAGGGCAGCTAGGAGAGACCCAGTACTTC.